The clone carrying this T cell receptor beta chain was detected once. Recruited during active infection, patients (from Seattle) were subsequently followed longitudinally. Measured with immunoSEQ multiplex PCR; TCRdb has only the in-frame clones, and not every one. Of about 170,000 clones in the sample, about nine tenths were seen once. This record comes from a study of blood T cell repertoires in COVID-19. Per germline, CDR1 SGHTA and CDR2 FQGTGA. V dropped 5 bases and J dropped 1 base, with 8 bases sitting between them. The CDR3 extends over 13 amino acids. Sequenced material: peripheral blood. The source of this sequence is a woman in her sixties or seventies with COVID-19, enrolled during active disease. This sequence joins TRBV7-3 and TRBJ1-1; D is possibly TRBD1 (6 bases). The CDR3, as DNA: TGTGCCAGCAGCACGGACAGGAACACTGAAGCTTTCTTT. Residues: CASSTDRNTEAFF.